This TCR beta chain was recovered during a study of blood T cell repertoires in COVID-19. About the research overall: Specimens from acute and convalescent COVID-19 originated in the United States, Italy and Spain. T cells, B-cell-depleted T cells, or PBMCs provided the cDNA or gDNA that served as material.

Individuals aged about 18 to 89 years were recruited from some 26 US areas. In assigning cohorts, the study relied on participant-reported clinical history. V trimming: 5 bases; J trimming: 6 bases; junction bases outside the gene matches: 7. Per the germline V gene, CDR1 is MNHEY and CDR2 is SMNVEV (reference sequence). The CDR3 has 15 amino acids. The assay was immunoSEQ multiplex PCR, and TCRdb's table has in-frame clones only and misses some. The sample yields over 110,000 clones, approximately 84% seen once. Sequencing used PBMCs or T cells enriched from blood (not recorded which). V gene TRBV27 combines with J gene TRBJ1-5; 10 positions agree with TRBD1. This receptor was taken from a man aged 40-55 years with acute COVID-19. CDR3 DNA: TGTGCCAGCAGTAGATGGACAGGGGGTACTCAGCCCCAGCATTTT. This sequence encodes CASSRWTGGTQPQHF.